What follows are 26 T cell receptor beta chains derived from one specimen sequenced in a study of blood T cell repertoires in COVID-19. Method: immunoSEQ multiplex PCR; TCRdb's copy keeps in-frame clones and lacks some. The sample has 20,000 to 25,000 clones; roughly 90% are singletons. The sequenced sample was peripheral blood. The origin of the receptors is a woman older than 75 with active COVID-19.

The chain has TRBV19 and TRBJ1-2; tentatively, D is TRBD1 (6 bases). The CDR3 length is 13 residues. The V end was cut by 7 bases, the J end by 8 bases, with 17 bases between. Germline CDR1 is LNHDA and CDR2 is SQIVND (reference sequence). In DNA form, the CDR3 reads TGTGCCAGTAACGGACAGCCTCTTCGGGGCTACACCTTC. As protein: CASNGQPLRGYTF.

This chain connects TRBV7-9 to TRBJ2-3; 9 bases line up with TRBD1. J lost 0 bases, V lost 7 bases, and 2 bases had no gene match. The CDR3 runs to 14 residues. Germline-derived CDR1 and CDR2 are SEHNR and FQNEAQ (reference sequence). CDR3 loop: CASTGQGSTDTQYF. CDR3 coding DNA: TGTGCCAGCACCGGACAGGGGAGCACAGATACGCAGTATTTT.

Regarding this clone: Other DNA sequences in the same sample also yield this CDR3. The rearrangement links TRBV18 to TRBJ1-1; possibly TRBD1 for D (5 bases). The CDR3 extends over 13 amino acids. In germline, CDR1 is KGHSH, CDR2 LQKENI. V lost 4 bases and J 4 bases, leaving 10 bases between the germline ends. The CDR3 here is CASSRQGGTEAFF. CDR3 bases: TGTGCCAGCTCACGGCAGGGTGGCACTGAAGCTTTCTTT.

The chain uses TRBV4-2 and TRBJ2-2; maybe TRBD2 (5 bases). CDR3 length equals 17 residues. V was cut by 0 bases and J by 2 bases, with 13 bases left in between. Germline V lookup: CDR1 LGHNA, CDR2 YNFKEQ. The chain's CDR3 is CASSQEGEGANTGELFF. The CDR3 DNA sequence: TGTGCCAGCAGCCAAGAGGGAGAGGGAGCTAACACCGGGGAGCTGTTTTTT.

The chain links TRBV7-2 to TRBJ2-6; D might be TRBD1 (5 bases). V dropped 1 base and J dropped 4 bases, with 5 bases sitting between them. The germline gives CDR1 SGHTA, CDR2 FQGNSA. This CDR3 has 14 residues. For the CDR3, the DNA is TGTGCCAGCAGCTTAGGGACAGGGGCCAACGTCCTGACTTTC. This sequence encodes CASSLGTGANVLTF.

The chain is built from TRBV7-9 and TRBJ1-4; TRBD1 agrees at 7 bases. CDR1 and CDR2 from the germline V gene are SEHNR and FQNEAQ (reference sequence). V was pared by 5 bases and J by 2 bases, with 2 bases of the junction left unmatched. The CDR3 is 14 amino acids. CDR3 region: CASSLQGTNEKLFF. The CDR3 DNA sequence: TGTGCCAGCAGCCTACAGGGGACTAATGAAAAACTGTTTTTT.

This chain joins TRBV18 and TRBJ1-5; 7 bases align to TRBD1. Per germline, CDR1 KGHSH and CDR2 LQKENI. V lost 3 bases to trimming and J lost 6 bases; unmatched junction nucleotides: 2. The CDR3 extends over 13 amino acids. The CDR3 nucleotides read TGTGCCAGCTCACCGGACAGGAGTCAGCCCCAGCATTTT. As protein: CASSPDRSQPQHF.

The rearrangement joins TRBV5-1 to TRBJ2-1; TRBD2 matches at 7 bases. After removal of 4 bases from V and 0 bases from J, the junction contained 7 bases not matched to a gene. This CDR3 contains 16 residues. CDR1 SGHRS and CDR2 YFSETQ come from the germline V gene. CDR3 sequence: CASSPGGSSSYNEQFF. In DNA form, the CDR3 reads TGCGCCAGCAGCCCGGGCGGGAGTAGCTCCTACAATGAGCAGTTCTTC.

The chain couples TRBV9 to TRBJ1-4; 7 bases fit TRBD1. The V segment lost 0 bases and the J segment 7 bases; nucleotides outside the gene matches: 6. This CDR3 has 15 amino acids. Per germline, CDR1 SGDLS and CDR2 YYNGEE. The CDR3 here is CASSVEGTGVEKLFF. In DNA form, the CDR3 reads TGTGCCAGCAGCGTAGAAGGAACAGGGGTTGAAAAACTGTTTTTT.

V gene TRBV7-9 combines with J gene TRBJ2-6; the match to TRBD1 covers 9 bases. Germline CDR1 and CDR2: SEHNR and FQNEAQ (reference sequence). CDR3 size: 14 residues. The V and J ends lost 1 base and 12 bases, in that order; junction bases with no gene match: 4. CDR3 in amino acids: CASSLGDREGVLTF. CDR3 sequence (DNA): TGTGCCAGCAGCTTAGGGGACAGGGAGGGCGTCCTGACTTTC.

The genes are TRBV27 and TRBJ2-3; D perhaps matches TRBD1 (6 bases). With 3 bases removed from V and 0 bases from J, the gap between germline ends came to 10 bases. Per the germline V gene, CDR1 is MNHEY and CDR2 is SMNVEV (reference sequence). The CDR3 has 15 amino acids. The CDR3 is CASSLYRESTDTQYF. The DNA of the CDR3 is TGTGCCAGCAGTTTGTACAGGGAAAGCACAGATACGCAGTATTTT.

CDR3 protein: CASSLRLATDTQYF. The CDR3 region has the DNA TGTGCCAGCAGCTTAAGACTAGCCACAGATACGCAGTATTTT. The J gene is TRBJ2-3, the V gene TRBV13; 7 bases are shared with TRBD2. The CDR3 covers 14 residues. The junction had 1 base not matched to a gene; V was cut back by 2 bases and J by 2 bases. CDR1 is PRHDT and CDR2 is FYEKMQ in the germline V gene (reference sequence). Variable domain in full (rest from reference TRBV13 and TRBJ2-3): AAGVIQSPRHLIKEKRETATLKCYPIPRHDTVYWYQQGPGQDPQFLISFYEKMQSDKGSIPDRFSAQQFSDYHSELNMSSLELGDSALYFCASSLRLATDTQYFGPGTRLTVL.

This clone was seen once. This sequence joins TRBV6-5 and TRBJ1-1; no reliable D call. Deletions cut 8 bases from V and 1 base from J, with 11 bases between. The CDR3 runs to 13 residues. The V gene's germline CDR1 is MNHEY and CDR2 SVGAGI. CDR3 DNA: TGTGCCAGCGCCCGGGGTCAGAACACTGAAGCTTTCTTT. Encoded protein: CASARGQNTEAFF.

For the CDR3, the DNA is TGTGCCATCAGTGATGAGCTCAATAGATCACCCTACGAGCAGTACTTC. Translating it yields CAISDELNRSPYEQYF. This sequence joins TRBV10-3 and TRBJ2-7; D remains ambiguous. Trimming cost V 3 bases and J 2 bases, with 17 bases left between them. The V gene's germline CDR1 is ENHRY and CDR2 SYGVKD. This CDR3 is built from 16 residues.

The CDR3 sequence: CASSLQQGYTGELFF. As DNA, the CDR3 is TGTGCCAGCAGCCTCCAACAGGGCTACACCGGGGAGCTGTTTTTT. The chain recombines TRBV3-1 (or the pseudogene TRBV3-2) with TRBJ2-2; perhaps TRBD1 as D (6 bases). Germline values: CDR1 LGHDT, CDR2 YNNKEL (reference sequence). This CDR3 contains 15 residues. V lost 4 bases and J lost 3, with 12 bases in between.

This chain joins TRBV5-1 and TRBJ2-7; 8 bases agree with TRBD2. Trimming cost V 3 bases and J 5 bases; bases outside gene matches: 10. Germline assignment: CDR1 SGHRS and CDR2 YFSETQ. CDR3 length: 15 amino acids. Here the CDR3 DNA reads TGCGCCAGCAGCTCCGGGAGCGGGGGTTCGAACGAGCAGTACTTC. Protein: CASSSGSGGSNEQYF.

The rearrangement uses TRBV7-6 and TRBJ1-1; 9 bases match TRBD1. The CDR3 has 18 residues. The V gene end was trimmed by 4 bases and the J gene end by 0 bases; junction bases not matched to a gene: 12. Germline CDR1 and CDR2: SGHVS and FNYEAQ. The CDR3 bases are TGTGCCAGCAGCTCTAGGGGACAGGGATTCGAAATGAACACTGAAGCTTTCTTT. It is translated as CASSSRGQGFEMNTEAFF.

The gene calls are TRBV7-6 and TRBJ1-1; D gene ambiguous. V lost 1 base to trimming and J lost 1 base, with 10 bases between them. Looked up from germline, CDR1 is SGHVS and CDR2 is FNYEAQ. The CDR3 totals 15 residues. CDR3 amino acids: CASSLGREGNTEAFF. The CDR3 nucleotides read TGTGCCAGCAGCTTAGGAAGAGAGGGGAACACTGAAGCTTTCTTT.

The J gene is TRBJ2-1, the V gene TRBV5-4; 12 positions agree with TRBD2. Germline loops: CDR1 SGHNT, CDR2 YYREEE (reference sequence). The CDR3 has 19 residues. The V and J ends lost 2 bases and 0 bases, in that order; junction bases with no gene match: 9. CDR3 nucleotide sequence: TGTGCCAGCAGCTTTCGGAAACTAGCGGGGGGAAGCTCCTACAATGAGCAGTTCTTC. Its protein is CASSFRKLAGGSSYNEQFF. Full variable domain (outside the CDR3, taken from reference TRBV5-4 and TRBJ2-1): ETGVTQSPTHLIKTRGQQVTLRCSSQSGHNTVSWYQQALGQGPQFIFQYYREEENGRGNFPPRFSGLQFPNYSSELNVNALELDDSALYLCASSFRKLAGGSSYNEQFFGPGTRLTVL.

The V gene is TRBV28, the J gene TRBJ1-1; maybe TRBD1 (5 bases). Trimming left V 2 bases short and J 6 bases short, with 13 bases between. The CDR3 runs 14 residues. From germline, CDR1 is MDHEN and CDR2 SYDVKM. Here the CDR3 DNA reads TGTGCCAGCAGTTTAAGTAACAGGAAGGCTGAAGCTTTCTTT. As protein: CASSLSNRKAEAFF.

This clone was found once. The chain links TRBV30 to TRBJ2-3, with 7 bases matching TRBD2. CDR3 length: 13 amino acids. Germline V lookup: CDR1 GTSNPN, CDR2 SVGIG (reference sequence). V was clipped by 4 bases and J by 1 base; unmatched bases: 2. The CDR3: CAWNAGGTDTQYF. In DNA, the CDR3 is TGTGCCTGGAACGCGGGGGGCACAGATACGCAGTATTTT.

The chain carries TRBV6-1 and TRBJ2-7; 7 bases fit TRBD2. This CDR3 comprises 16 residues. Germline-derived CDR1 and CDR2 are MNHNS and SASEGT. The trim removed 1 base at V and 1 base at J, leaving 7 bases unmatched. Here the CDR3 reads CASSEGGGFGSYEQYF. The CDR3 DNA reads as TGTGCCAGCAGTGAAGGGGGAGGGTTTGGATCCTACGAGCAGTACTTC.

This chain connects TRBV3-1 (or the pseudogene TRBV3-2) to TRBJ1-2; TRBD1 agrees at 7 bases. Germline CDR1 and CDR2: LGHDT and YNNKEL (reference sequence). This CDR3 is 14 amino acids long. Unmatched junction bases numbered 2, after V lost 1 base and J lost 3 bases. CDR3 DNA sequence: TGTGCCAGCAGCCAAGGGGACAGCTACTATGGCTACACCTTC. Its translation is CASSQGDSYYGYTF.

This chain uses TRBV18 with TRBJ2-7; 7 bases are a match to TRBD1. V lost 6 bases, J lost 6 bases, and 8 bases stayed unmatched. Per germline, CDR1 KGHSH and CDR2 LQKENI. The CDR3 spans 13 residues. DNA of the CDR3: TGTGCCAGCTCCTCGATACAGGGGCCCGAGCAGTACTTC. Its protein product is CASSSIQGPEQYF.

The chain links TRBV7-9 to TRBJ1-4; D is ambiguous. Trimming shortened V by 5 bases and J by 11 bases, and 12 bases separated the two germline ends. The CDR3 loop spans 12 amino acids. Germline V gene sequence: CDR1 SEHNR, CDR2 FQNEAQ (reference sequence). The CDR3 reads CASSQPWEKLFF. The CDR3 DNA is TGTGCCAGCAGCCAACCGTGGGAGAAACTGTTTTTT.

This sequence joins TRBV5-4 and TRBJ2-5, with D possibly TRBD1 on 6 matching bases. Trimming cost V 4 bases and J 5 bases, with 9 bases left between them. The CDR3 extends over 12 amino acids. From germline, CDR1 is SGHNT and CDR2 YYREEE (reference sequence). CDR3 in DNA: TGTGCCAGCAGCCCCCAGGGGGAGACCCAGTACTTC. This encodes CASSPQGETQYF. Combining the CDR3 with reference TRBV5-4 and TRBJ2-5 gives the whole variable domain ETGVTQSPTHLIKTRGQQVTLRCSSQSGHNTVSWYQQALGQGPQFIFQYYREEENGRGNFPPRFSGLQFPNYSSELNVNALELDDSALYLCASSPQGETQYFGPGTRLLVL.